Reported below is one TCR beta chain. The antigen remains undetermined. Trimming took off 5 bases at V and 3 bases at J, with 10 bases between the two ends. This CDR3 region has 13 residues. CDR1 and CDR2 (germline): SEHNR, FQNEAQ (reference sequence). This entry is derived from a study of beta chain features in type 1 diabetes. General study results and limits: All four CD4+ subsets from Type 1 diabetes patients carried moderately but significantly shorter TCRB CDR3s. The naive, central memory and Treg TCRB repertoires looked more alike in patients than they did in healthy donors. These data did not resolve whether HLA type affects TCRB rearrangement.

TCRB transcripts that were expressed got sequenced, as all of the isolated RNA had been reverse transcribed. Sequencing was performed with immunoSEQ multiplex PCR; in TCRdb, only in-frame clones are kept and a portion is missing. The sample includes about 330,000 clones, 9.5% to 12% of them seen just once. The receptor was derived from a woman aged 30 to 39 in good health. The chain links TRBV7-9 to TRBJ1-1; possibly TRBD1 for D (5 bases). The sequencing input was naive CD4+ T cells from blood. CDR3 loop: CASSLKTDTEAFF. DNA of the CDR3: TGTGCCAGCAGCCTAAAGACAGACACTGAAGCTTTCTTT.